This T cell receptor (beta chain) is from a study of T cells after yellow fever vaccination (dated by TCRdb to about 2019). Background for the entire study: The SMART-Seq v4 Ultra Low Input RNA kit was used to prepare libraries from fractions with low cell numbers. To follow T-cell clones before and after both primary and booster YFV17D yellow fever vaccination, bulk TCR alpha and beta repertoires underwent longitudinal sequencing. Blood was collected at multiple timepoints before and after primary and secondary immunization, and bulk PBMC replicates and cell subsets were isolated. Two healthy male donors, one aged 18 to 30 and one aged 30 to 40 years, made up the cohort.

Deletion took 0 bases off V and 6 bases off J, with a span of 13 bases between the germline ends. From its cysteine to its phenylalanine, the CDR3 spans 15 amino acids. The retained sequence is limited to the CDR3, 45 bases, with the frame set at the first base. CDR1 and CDR2 are read off the germline V gene as SGHRS and YFSETQ. Overall study results and their limits: Computational filtering was needed because FACS-sorted repertoires could contain abundant contaminating clonotypes from the bulk population. After the booster, most of the clones that had expanded following primary vaccination were detected again (just under 97% of CD4 and 85% to 90% of CD8), which suggests that memory was broadly maintained. A small share of clonotypes occurred in both CD4 and CD8 compartments, likely arising from convergent recombination. Because only two donors were included in the study, the extent to which the findings can be generalized is limited. Compared with the primary T-cell response, the secondary T-cell response was faster but weaker, reaching its peak on day 5 rather than on day 15.

This clonotype was seen ten or more times. Its cognate antigen has yet to be identified. No base-level quality is on record; no much larger clone is a single base apart. The treatment or condition label of this sample denotes: live attenuated yellow fever vaccine strain. Two biological replicates of bulk PBMCs were collected at each blood-draw timepoint. A standard Ficoll-Paque protocol was used to isolate PBMCs from peripheral blood. TriZol was used to extract RNA from bulk PBMCs, from CD4 and CD8 fractions, and from dextramer-positive and dextramer-negative fractions. TCR cDNA was synthesized by 5'RACE template switching, through which a universal primer site and unique molecular identifiers were introduced. Priming of cDNA synthesis was performed from both the TCR alpha and TCR beta constant segments. Library amplification used two PCR steps, and the second PCR step added sample barcodes and sequencing adapters. Sequencing of the libraries was done on either Illumina HiSeq 2500 (2x100 bp) or NovaSeq (2x150 bp). The paper's processing steps were these. MIGEC handled demultiplexing of reads and collapsing into UMI consensus sequences, while MiXCR performed V(D)J alignment. Vaccine-responding clonotypes were identified with edgeR using replicate PBMC samples, with FDR below 0.01 and a log2 fold change above 5 up to day 15 being required. Each bulk clonotype received a CD4 or CD8 identity based on whether the sequenced CD4 or CD8 repertoire contained that clonotype at higher abundance. TCRdb itself trimmed the public reads at Q25 with fastp, ran MiXCR and retained productive beta chains. Rows are unified per CDR3 protein, each entry keeping the most common DNA and genes. The V and J calls were not made by the authors but by TCRdb's processing. This sample holds some 400,000 distinct CDR3 sequences; roughly 6.1% were observed only once. 15% of the sample belongs to the ten largest clones.

Specimen: PBMCs, collected 5 days after the yellow fever booster vaccination. The chain is made from TRBV5-1 and TRBJ2-1; the D region possibly corresponds to TRBD2 (6 bases align). The TCR sequence derives from a man aged 30 to 39 who received the YFV17D yellow fever vaccine. CDR3 reads: CASSLEVLGSNEQFF. The DNA is TGCGCCAGCAGCTTGGAGGTTCTCGGGAGCAATGAGCAGTTCTTC.